The clone carrying this TCR beta chain appeared a few times. No antigen is known for it. Germline CDR1 reads KGHDR; CDR2 reads SFDVKD. The CDR3 runs to 15 residues. The V end lost 4 bases, the J end lost 0 bases, and 9 bases lay between the germline ends. This sample was taken from a study of T-cell reconstitution after alpha-beta-depleted transplantation in children. Study-wide results and limits: In patients about two months after transplant, alpha-beta T cells reportedly arose from several hundred expanded graft clones. A year post-transplant, T-cell counts and diversity derived mostly from newly produced T cells.

Researchers prepared the TCRbeta library using unique molecular identifiers, the study reports. Each CDR3 protein is one row after TCRdb ran MiXCR on the PCR reads. The sample lists around 420,000 distinct CDR3 sequences, 15% to 20% seen once, with 29% in the top ten. The chain joins TRBV24-1 to TRBJ1-5; D gene unclear. The source of this sequence is a boy under two years old who had a stem cell transplant for Wiskott-Aldrich syndrome, so the T cells may come from the graft donor. This specimen was PBMCs, mostly from graft donor cells, taken 360 days after TCRalphabeta/CD19-depleted stem cell transplant. CDR3 sequence (DNA): TGTGCCACCAGTGACCCAGCGGTTAGCAATCAGCCCCAGCATTTT. Encoded protein: CATSDPAVSNQPQHF.